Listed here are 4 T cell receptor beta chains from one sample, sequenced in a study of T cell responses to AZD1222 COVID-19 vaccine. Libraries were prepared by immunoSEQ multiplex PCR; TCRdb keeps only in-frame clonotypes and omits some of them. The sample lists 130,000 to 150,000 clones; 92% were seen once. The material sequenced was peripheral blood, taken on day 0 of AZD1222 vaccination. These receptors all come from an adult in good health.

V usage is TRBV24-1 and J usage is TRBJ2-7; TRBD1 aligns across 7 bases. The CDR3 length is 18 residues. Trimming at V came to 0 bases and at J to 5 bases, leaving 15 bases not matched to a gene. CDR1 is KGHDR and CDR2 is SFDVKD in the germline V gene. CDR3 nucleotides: TGTGCCACCAGTGATTTGCTCGATCTATGCCAGGGGGTTCACGAGCAGTACTTC. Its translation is CATSDLLDLCQGVHEQYF.

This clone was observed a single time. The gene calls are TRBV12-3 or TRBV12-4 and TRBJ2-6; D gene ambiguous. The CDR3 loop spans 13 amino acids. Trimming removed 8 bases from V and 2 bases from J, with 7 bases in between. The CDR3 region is CASHRAGANVLTF. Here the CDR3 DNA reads TGTGCCAGCCATCGGGCTGGGGCCAACGTCCTGACTTTC.

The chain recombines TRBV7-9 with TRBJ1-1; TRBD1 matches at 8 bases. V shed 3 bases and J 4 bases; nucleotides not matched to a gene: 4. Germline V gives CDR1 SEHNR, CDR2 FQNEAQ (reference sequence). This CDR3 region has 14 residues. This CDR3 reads CASSFGQGITEAFF. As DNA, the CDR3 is TGTGCCAGCAGCTTTGGACAGGGAATCACTGAAGCTTTCTTT.

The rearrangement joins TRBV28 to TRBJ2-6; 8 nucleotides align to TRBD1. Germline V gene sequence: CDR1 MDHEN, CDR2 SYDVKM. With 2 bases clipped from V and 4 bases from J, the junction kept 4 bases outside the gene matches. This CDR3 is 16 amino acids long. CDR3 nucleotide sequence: TGTGCCAGCAGTTTAACAGGGGGGCTAGGGGCCAACGTCCTGACTTTC. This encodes CASSLTGGLGANVLTF.